These T cell receptor beta chains were read from a single sample in a study of response to subunit inactivated influenza vaccine. TCRdb called the RT-PCR reads again in MiXCR, with one record for every CDR3 protein. The sample has hundreds of thousands of distinct CDR3 sequences; around 11% are singletons. The starting material was PBMCs from blood, obtained on the day of vaccination. The receptors come from a man between 50 and 59 years old who received an inactivated influenza vaccine. Both conserved end residues are part of each CDR3. D genes are given only for firm matches. Size is omitted from some rows. Given values are once, few, many or a class for expanded clones.

clone size	D gene	V gene	J gene	CDR3 protein	CDR3 DNA
many	-	TRBV5-1	TRBJ2-5	CASSLEGRQETQYF	TGCGCCAGCAGCTTGGAGGGCAGACAAGAGACCCAGTACTTC
few	-	TRBV9	TRBJ1-1	CASSVAAQAFF	TGTGCCAGCAGCGTAGCTGCCCAAGCTTTCTTT
-	-	TRBV30	TRBJ2-2	CAWSPGTGDTGELFF	TGTGCCTGGAGTCCCGGGACCGGGGACACCGGGGAGCTGTTTTTT
-	-	TRBV19	TRBJ2-6	CASRPVSRPGANVLTF	TGTGCCAGTAGACCTGTGAGCCGTCCCGGGGCCAACGTCCTGACTTTC
few	-	TRBV6-2/TRBV6-3	TRBJ2-5	CASSPQAGLETQYF	TGTGCCAGCAGTCCACAGGCCGGTCTGGAGACCCAGTACTTC
-	TRBD2	TRBV20-1	TRBJ2-5	CSARIAGGTRETQYF	TGCAGTGCTAGAATAGCGGGGGGAACACGAGAGACCCAGTACTTC
few	TRBD2	TRBV12-3/TRBV12-4	TRBJ2-3	CASRTSGGTYF	TGTGCCAGCAGAACTAGCGGGGGGACGTATTTT
few	-	TRBV5-1	TRBJ2-5	CASKNPVMETQYF	TGCGCCAGCAAGAATCCAGTAATGGAGACCCAGTACTTC
few	TRBD2	TRBV29-1	TRBJ2-1	CSVGSGRADNEQFF	TGCAGCGTTGGAAGCGGGAGGGCCGACAATGAGCAGTTCTTC
many	TRBD2	TRBV12-3/TRBV12-4	TRBJ2-2	CASNPRTSGGELFF	TGTGCCAGCAACCCGAGGACTAGCGGGGGGGAGCTGTTTTTT
few	-	TRBV13	TRBJ2-1	CASSPGGRNSYNEQFF	TGTGCCAGCAGCCCCGGGGGGCGGAACTCCTACAATGAGCAGTTCTTC
few	-	TRBV24-1	TRBJ2-7	CATSDSGPSRYF	TGTGCCACCAGTGATTCTGGACCGTCGCGGTACTTC
few	-	TRBV2	TRBJ2-3	CASETEGTDTQYF	TGTGCCAGCGAGACAGAGGGGACAGATACGCAGTATTTT
few	-	TRBV21-1	TRBJ2-3	CASSKEPRKGTDTQYF	TGTGCCAGCAGCAAAGAGCCGCGGAAAGGCACAGATACGCAGTATTTT
many	-	TRBV3-1	TRBJ1-1	CASSHQGSTEAFF	TGTGCCAGCAGCCATCAGGGGAGCACTGAAGCTTTCTTT
-	-	TRBV5-1	TRBJ2-7	CASSLQPDYEQYF	TGCGCCAGCAGCTTGCAGCCAGACTACGAGCAGTACTTC
many	-	TRBV25-1	TRBJ2-2	CASSELFGTGELFF	TGTGCCAGCAGTGAGTTATTTGGGACCGGGGAGCTGTTTTTT
-	TRBD2	TRBV6-1	TRBJ2-3	CASSQRGGGAPDTQYF	TGTGCCAGCAGCCAGCGTGGCGGGGGGGCCCCAGATACGCAGTATTTT
few	TRBD1	TRBV28	TRBJ2-7	CASSLLTGAMSYEQYF	TGTGCCAGCAGTTTATTGACAGGGGCGATGTCCTACGAGCAGTACTTC
many	TRBD2	TRBV11-2	TRBJ2-1	CASSFTNSGRVKNEQFF	TGTGCCAGCAGCTTTACCAATAGCGGGAGAGTCAAGAATGAGCAGTTCTTC
few	-	TRBV20-1	TRBJ1-1	CSAGKTPPHGEAFF	TGCAGTGCTGGGAAAACACCTCCCCATGGGGAAGCTTTCTTT
many	-	TRBV12-3/TRBV12-4	TRBJ2-2	CASSFLLADTGELFF	TGTGCCAGCAGCTTCCTTTTGGCGGACACCGGGGAGCTGTTTTTT
few	-	TRBV28	TRBJ2-1	CASSLRLAASSYNEQFF	TGTGCCAGCAGTTTAAGGTTAGCGGCTAGCTCCTACAATGAGCAGTTCTTC
few	TRBD2	TRBV6-1	TRBJ2-3	CASSELAADTQYF	TGTGCCAGCAGTGAGCTAGCGGCAGATACGCAGTATTTT
-	TRBD2	TRBV20-1	TRBJ2-4	CSAGTDARGNIQYF	TGCAGTGCTGGCACGGATGCGCGGGGGAACATTCAGTACTTC
-	TRBD1	TRBV29-1	TRBJ2-1	CTVELVRTGAHNNEQFF	TGCACCGTTGAATTAGTGCGGACAGGGGCTCATAACAATGAGCAGTTCTTC
-	TRBD1	TRBV7-2	TRBJ2-2	CASSSRTGADGELFF	TGTGCCAGCAGCTCGAGGACAGGGGCAGACGGGGAGCTGTTTTTT
few	TRBD1	TRBV7-2	TRBJ2-3	CASSADRAGGLDTQYF	TGTGCCAGCAGCGCCGACAGGGCAGGTGGTTTAGATACGCAGTATTTT
-	TRBD2	TRBV7-2	TRBJ2-4	CASSSLAGILAKNIQYF	TGTGCCAGCAGCTCCCTAGCGGGCATTTTAGCCAAAAACATTCAGTACTTC
-	-	TRBV5-6	TRBJ2-2	CASSFSQRNTGELFF	TGTGCCAGCAGCTTCTCCCAGCGGAACACCGGGGAGCTGTTTTTT
-	TRBD1	TRBV10-3	TRBJ1-2	CAISVRDRGFGYAF	TGTGCCATCAGTGTCAGGGACAGGGGGTTTGGCTACGCCTTC
-	TRBD1	TRBV20-1	TRBJ1-1	CSAVNPGTGKTEAFF	TGCAGTGCCGTCAATCCCGGGACAGGGAAAACTGAAGCTTTCTTT
few	TRBD1	TRBV20-1	TRBJ1-5	CSARRPGQGSDQPQHF	TGCAGTGCCAGAAGACCGGGACAGGGGAGCGATCAGCCCCAGCATTTT
few	TRBD2	TRBV7-6	TRBJ2-5	CASSLVGTSEETQYF	TGTGCCAGCAGCTTAGTTGGGACTAGCGAAGAGACCCAGTACTTC
few	-	TRBV18	TRBJ2-7	CASSPLLNGYEQYF	TGTGCCAGCTCACCCCTTCTAAACGGGTACGAGCAGTACTTC
many	-	TRBV18	TRBJ2-1	CASSPWAGNEQFF	TGTGCCAGCTCACCCTGGGCAGGGAACGAGCAGTTCTTC
few	TRBD1	TRBV7-6	TRBJ2-7	CASSPGDRVFGEQYF	TGTGCCAGCAGTCCGGGGGACAGGGTGTTTGGCGAGCAGTACTTC
few	-	TRBV5-4	TRBJ2-1	CASSSLTGTPNF	TGTGCCAGCAGTTCATTAACCGGGACTCCGAACTTC
few	TRBD1	TRBV2	TRBJ1-2	CASSLTGLDGYTF	TGTGCCAGCAGCTTGACAGGGTTGGATGGCTACACCTTC
few	-	TRBV5-1	TRBJ2-2	CASSHGHNTGELFF	TGCGCCAGCAGCCACGGACACAACACCGGGGAGCTGTTTTTT
-	-	TRBV6-2/TRBV6-3	TRBJ1-2	CASSSGRTKNNYGYTF	TGTGCCAGCAGTTCGGGACGCACGAAGAATAACTATGGCTACACCTTC
-	-	TRBV7-2	TRBJ2-7	CASSRSLGYEQYF	TGTGCCAGCAGCCGAAGCCTAGGTTACGAGCAGTACTTC
-	-	TRBV20-1	TRBJ2-1	CSAVLGRGGDEQFF	TGCAGTGCCGTTTTGGGGCGTGGCGGGGATGAGCAGTTCTTC
many	-	TRBV4-1	TRBJ2-1	CASSQLGLNYNEQFF	TGCGCCAGCAGCCAATTAGGCTTAAACTACAATGAGCAGTTCTTC